This T cell receptor beta chain is drawn from a study of T cells after yellow fever vaccination. Findings of the study overall: Of the clonotypes, a small share occurred in both CD4 and CD8 compartments.

TCRdb passed the 5' RACE reads through MiXCR, listing each CDR3 protein once. The top ten hold 17% of the sample, which has some 560,000 distinct CDR3 sequences, around 16% seen once. This clonotype has just a few counts. Its antigen is not known. The receptor's source is a young man who received the YFV17D yellow fever vaccine. The material was PBMCs, obtained around 5 days after the first yellow fever vaccination.

CDR3 nucleotides: TGTGCCAGCAGCCAAGATGCGGCAGGGAGGGCAGATACGCAGTATTTT. Its protein product is CASSQDAAGRADTQYF. This sequence joins TRBV4-2 and TRBJ2-3; TRBD2 aligns across 7 bases. This CDR3 comprises 16 residues. The trim removed 0 bases at V and 4 bases at J, leaving 7 bases unmatched. Germline V CDR1 and CDR2: LGHNA, YNFKEQ.